The 5 T cell receptor beta chains below were found in one sample sequenced in a study of control samples from healthy donors and cancer patients. Using immunoSEQ multiplex PCR, the repertoire was profiled, and TCRdb retains in-frame clones only, with some absent. The sample includes 170,000 or so clones, 90% to 95% of them seen just once. Sequencing was carried out using blood. All receptors derive from a man between 18 and 35 years old in good health.

V is TRBV7-9 and J is TRBJ2-6; 9 positions match TRBD1. V trimming: 5 bases; J trimming: 2 bases; junction bases outside the gene matches: 4. The CDR3 contains 16 residues. Per germline, CDR1 SEHNR and CDR2 FQNEAQ (reference sequence). The CDR3 DNA follows: TGTGCCAGCAGCCCCAGGACAGGGGCTGGGGCCAACGTCCTGACTTTC. Encoded protein: CASSPRTGAGANVLTF.

The V gene is TRBV5-1, the J gene TRBJ1-1; D not certain. Germline CDR1 is SGHRS and CDR2 is YFSETQ. Trimming pared 2 bases from V and 0 bases from J, leaving 11 bases between. CDR3 size: 15 residues. DNA of the CDR3: TGCGCCAGCAGCTTTCAGGACCACATGAACACTGAAGCTTTCTTT. This gives the protein CASSFQDHMNTEAFF.

The V gene is TRBV28, the J gene TRBJ1-4, with TRBD1 as a possible D gene (5 bases). Germline V gene lookup returns CDR1 MDHEN and CDR2 SYDVKM. V shed 5 bases and J shed 0 bases, with 13 bases lying between them. This CDR3 has 16 amino acids. CDR3 DNA sequence: TGTGCCAGCAGTCCAGGGACGGCCACAACTAATGAAAAACTGTTTTTT. Residues: CASSPGTATTNEKLFF.

The chain combines TRBV27 with TRBJ1-6, with TRBD1 matching over 7 bases. Germline loops: CDR1 MNHEY, CDR2 SMNVEV (reference sequence). The CDR3 runs to 15 residues. V was pared by 6 bases and J by 9 bases, with 11 bases of the junction left unmatched. For the CDR3, the DNA is TGTGCCAGCAGATTTGACAGGGAGGTTGGTTCACCCCTCCACTTT. It encodes CASRFDREVGSPLHF.

The V gene is TRBV7-6, the J gene TRBJ2-1; TRBD2 matches at 11 bases. V was clipped by 1 base and J by 6 bases; unmatched bases: 5. The germline V gene encodes CDR1 SGHVS and CDR2 FNYEAQ. The CDR3 runs 16 residues. Written as DNA, the CDR3 is TGTGCCAGCAGCTTAGTCTTCCTAGCGGGGGGCAATGAGCAGTTCTTC. It specifies CASSLVFLAGGNEQFF.